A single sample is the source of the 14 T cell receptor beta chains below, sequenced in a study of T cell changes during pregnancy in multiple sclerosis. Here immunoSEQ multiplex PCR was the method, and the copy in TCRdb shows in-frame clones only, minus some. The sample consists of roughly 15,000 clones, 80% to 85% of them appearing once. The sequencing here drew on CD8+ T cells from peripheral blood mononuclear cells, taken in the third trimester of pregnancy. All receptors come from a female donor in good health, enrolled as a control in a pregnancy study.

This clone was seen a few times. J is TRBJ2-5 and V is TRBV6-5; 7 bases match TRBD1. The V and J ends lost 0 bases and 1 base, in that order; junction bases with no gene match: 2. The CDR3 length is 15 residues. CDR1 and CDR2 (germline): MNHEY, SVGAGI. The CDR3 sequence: CASSYSWDSQETQYF. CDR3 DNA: TGTGCCAGCAGTTACTCGTGGGACAGCCAAGAGACCCAGTACTTC.

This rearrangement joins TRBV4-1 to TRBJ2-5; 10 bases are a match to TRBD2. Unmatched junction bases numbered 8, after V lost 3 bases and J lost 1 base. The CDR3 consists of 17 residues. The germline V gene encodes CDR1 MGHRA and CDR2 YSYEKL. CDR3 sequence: CASSHLGSGGIQETQYF. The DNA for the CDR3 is TGCGCCAGCAGCCACTTGGGTAGCGGGGGGATCCAAGAGACCCAGTACTTC.

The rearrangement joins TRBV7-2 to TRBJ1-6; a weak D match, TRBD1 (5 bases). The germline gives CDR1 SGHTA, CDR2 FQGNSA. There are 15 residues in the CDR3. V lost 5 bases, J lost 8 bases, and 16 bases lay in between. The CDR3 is CASSPRGRADSPLHF. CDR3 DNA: TGTGCCAGCAGCCCAAGGGGCAGGGCAGATTCACCCCTCCACTTT.

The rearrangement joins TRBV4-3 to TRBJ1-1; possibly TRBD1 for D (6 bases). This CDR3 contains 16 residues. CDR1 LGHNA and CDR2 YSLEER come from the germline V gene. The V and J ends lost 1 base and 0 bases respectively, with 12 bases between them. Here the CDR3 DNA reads TGCGCCAGCAGCCAAGGCGCTAGGACAGTGAACACTGAAGCTTTCTTT. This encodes CASSQGARTVNTEAFF.

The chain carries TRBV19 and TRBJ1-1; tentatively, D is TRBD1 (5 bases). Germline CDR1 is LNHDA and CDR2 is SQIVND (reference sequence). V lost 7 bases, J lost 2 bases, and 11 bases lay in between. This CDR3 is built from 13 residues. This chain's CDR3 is CASTRRGNTEAFF. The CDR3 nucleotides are TGTGCCAGTACCCGGAGGGGAAACACTGAAGCTTTCTTT. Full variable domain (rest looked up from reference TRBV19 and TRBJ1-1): DGGITQSPKYLFRKEGQNVTLSCEQNLNHDAMYWYRQDPGQGLRLIYYSQIVNDFQKGDIAEGYSVSREKKESFPLTVTSAQKNPTAFYLCASTRRGNTEAFFGQGTRLTVV.

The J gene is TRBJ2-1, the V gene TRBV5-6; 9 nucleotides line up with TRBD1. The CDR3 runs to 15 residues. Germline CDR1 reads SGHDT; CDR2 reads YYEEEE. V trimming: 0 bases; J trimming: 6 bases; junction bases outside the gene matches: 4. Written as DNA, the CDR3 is TGTGCCAGCAGCTTGGAAGGACAGGGGTTCAATGAGCAGTTCTTC. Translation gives CASSLEGQGFNEQFF.

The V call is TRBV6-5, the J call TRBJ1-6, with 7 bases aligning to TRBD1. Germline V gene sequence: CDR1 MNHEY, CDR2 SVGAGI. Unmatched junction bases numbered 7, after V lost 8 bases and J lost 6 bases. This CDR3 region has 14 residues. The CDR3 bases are TGTGCCAGCCTATCGGGACAGTCTAATTCACCCCTCCACTTT. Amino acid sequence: CASLSGQSNSPLHF.

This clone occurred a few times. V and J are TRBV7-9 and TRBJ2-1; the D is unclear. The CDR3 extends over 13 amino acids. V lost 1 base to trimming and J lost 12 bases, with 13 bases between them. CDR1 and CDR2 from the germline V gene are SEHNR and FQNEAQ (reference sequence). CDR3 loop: CASSLGVALGQFF. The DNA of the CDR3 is TGTGCCAGCAGCTTAGGAGTAGCCCTGGGGCAGTTCTTC. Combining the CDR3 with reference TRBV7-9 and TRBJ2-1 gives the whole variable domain DTGVSQNPRHKITKRGQNVTFRCDPISEHNRLYWYRQTLGQGPEFLTYFQNEAQLEKSRLLSDRFSAERPKGSFSTLEIQRTEQGDSAMYLCASSLGVALGQFFGPGTRLTVL.

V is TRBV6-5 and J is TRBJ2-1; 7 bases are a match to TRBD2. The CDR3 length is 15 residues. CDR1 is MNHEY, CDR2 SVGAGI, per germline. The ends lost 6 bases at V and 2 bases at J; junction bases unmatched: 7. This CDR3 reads CASRPLAETYNEQFF. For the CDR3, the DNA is TGTGCCAGCAGACCCCTAGCGGAGACCTACAATGAGCAGTTCTTC.

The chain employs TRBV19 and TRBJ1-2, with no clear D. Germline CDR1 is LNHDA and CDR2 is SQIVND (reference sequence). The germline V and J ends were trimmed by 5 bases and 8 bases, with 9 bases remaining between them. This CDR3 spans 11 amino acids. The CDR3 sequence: CASSLLEGYTF. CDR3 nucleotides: TGTGCCAGTAGTCTTTTGGAGGGCTACACCTTC.

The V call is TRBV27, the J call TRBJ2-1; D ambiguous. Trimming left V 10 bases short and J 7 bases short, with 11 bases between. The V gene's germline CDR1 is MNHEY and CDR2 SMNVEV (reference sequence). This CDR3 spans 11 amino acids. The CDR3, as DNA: TGTGCCATCCGCCGGTGGAATGAGCAGTTCTTC. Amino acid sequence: CAIRRWNEQFF.

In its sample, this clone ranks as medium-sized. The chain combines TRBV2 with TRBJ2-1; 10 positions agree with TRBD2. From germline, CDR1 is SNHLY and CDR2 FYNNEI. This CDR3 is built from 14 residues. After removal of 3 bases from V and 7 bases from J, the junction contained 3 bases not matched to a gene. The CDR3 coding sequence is TGTGCCAGCAGTGAGAGCGGGGGGGATAATGAGCAGTTCTTC. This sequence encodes CASSESGGDNEQFF. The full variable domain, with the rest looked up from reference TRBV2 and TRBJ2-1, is EPEVTQTPSHQVTQMGQEVILRCVPISNHLYFYWYRQILGQKVEFLVSFYNNEISEKSEIFDDQFSVERPDGSNFTLKIRSTKLEDSAMYFCASSESGGDNEQFFGPGTRLTVL.

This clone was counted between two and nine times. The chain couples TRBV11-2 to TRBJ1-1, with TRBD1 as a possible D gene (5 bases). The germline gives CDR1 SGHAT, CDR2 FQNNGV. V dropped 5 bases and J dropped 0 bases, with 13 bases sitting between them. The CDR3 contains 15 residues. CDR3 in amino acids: CASSLDSPLNTEAFF. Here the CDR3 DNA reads TGTGCCAGCAGCCTCGACAGCCCACTGAACACTGAAGCTTTCTTT.

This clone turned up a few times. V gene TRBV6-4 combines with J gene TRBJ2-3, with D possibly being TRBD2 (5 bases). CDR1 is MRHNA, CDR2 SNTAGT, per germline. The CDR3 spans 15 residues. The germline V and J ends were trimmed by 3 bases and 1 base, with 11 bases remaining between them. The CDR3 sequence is CASSDKGGGTDTQYF. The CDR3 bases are TGTGCCAGCAGTGATAAAGGAGGTGGCACAGATACGCAGTATTTT.